This T cell receptor beta chain was recorded in a study of CD8+CD57+ T cells in acquired aplastic anemia. A note on this clonotype: Antigen: not known.

The CDR3 spans 15 residues. Germline CDR1 and CDR2: KGHDR and SFDVKD. V lost 5 bases, J lost 4 bases, and 7 bases stayed unmatched. Sequencing was done on patients that had shown CD8+CD57+ cell expansion by flow cytometry. General study results and limits: The same twenty-nine CD8+ CDR3 sequences occurred in patients and in controls. For CD8+ Simpson's diversity, patients and controls showed no significant difference.

Genomic DNA acted as the template from which TCR beta VDJ combination and CDR3 sequence profiling were carried out. One entry per CDR3 protein, called by TCRdb with MiXCR from the reads. The sample includes some 200,000 distinct CDR3 sequences, roughly half of them seen just once. The chain recombines TRBV24-1 with TRBJ1-1; 9 bases agree with TRBD1. Sequences were obtained from sorted CD4+, CD8+, or CD8+CD57+ T cells (not recorded which) from PBMCs. The origin of this receptor is a human donor with aplastic anemia. The CDR3 loop reads CATSVPDRGGTEAFF. The CDR3 DNA follows: TGTGCCACCAGTGTCCCGGACAGGGGAGGCACTGAAGCTTTCTTT.